Each of the 17 T cell receptor beta chains below was sequenced from the same sample in a study of T cells in Graves' hyperthyroidism and ophthalmopathy. Amplification yielded TCR beta CDR3 regions, with RNA transcripts as the source. The study used the HTBI primer set for a first-round RT-PCR of the TCR CDR3. Via MiXCR, TCRdb re-called the multiplex PCR reads, giving one row per CDR3 protein. The top ten clones hold around 4.5% of a sample with fewer than 650,000 distinct CDR3 sequences, about 15% of them seen once. The sequenced sample consisted of blood. These receptor sequences come from a woman in her 40s with Graves' ophthalmopathy.

This clonotype was recorded at least ten times. This chain uses TRBV30 with TRBJ1-3; D is ambiguous. With 2 bases removed from V and 0 bases from J, the gap between germline ends came to 5 bases. The germline CDR1 and CDR2 sequences are GTSNPN and SVGIG (reference sequence). CDR3 length: 13 amino acids. The CDR3 DNA sequence: TGTGCCTGGAGTTATAACTCTGGAAACACCATATATTTT. Translation gives CAWSYNSGNTIYF.

This clonotype was counted a few times. This rearrangement joins TRBV5-1 to TRBJ2-5; D might be TRBD1 (6 bases). The CDR3 loop spans 15 amino acids. Trimming pared 0 bases from V and 2 bases from J, leaving 11 bases between. Looked up from germline, CDR1 is SGHRS and CDR2 is YFSETQ. Here the CDR3 DNA reads TGCGCCAGCAGCTTGGCAGGGGTGAGACAAGAGACCCAGTACTTC. The encoded protein is CASSLAGVRQETQYF.

This clonotype was seen repeatedly, ten times or more. The chain has TRBV15 and TRBJ2-7; 7 nucleotides line up with TRBD1. The CDR3 contains 15 residues. CDR1 is LNHNV and CDR2 is YYDKDF in the germline V gene (reference sequence). Trimming removed 0 bases from V and 7 bases from J; junction bases left unmatched: 9. The CDR3 here is CATSREGTVSLEQYF. CDR3 nucleotides: TGTGCCACCAGCAGAGAAGGGACAGTCTCCTTGGAGCAGTACTTC.

This clonotype showed up many times. The chain recombines TRBV29-1 with TRBJ2-7; D unresolved. Germline loops: CDR1 SQVTM, CDR2 ANQGSEA. V shed 4 bases and J shed 5 bases, with 9 bases lying between them. This CDR3 contains 11 residues. This CDR3 reads CSVGDQHEQYF. As DNA, the CDR3 is TGCAGCGTTGGAGATCAGCACGAGCAGTACTTC.

This clonotype was seen at least ten times. This chain links TRBV7-2 with TRBJ2-7; 9 positions match TRBD2. Germline CDR1 reads SGHTA; CDR2 reads FQGNSA. V shed 4 bases, J shed 2 bases, and the junction held 6 bases outside the gene matches. This CDR3 region has 15 residues. The CDR3 DNA follows: TGTGCCAGCAGCTCAGGACTAGCGAATCCCTACGAGCAGTACTTC. Translated: CASSSGLANPYEQYF.

This clonotype was seen ten or more times. The gene calls are TRBV4-2 and TRBJ2-7; D tentatively fits TRBD1 or TRBD2 (5 bases each). From germline, CDR1 is LGHNA and CDR2 YNFKEQ. CDR3 length: 15 residues. Trimming pared 5 bases from V and 7 bases from J, leaving 21 bases between. CDR3 residues: CASSAPGTSPREQYF. The CDR3 coding sequence is TGTGCCAGCAGCGCTCCCGGGACCTCGCCGAGGGAGCAGTACTTC.

A few counts support this clonotype. One end of the junction varies from germline; a read error may be responsible. The chain is built from TRBV4-3 and TRBJ2-5; D gene uncertain. CDR1 is LGHNA and CDR2 is YSLEER in the germline V gene. CDR3 length: 13 amino acids. CDR3 loop: CASSQDRKEAQYF. The DNA of the CDR3 is TGCGCCAGCAGCCAAGATCGAAAAGAGGCCCAGTACTTC.

This clonotype was counted many times. The gene calls are TRBV28 and TRBJ1-1; a weak D match, TRBD1 (6 bases). V was pared by 7 bases and J by 1 base, with 10 bases between. From germline, CDR1 is MDHEN and CDR2 SYDVKM. This CDR3 region has 13 residues. The CDR3 region has the DNA TGTGCCAGCATAGGGGGGGCGAACACTGAAGCTTTCTTT. Translated: CASIGGANTEAFF. The entire variable domain, with the rest obtained from reference TRBV28 and TRBJ1-1, is as follows: DVKVTQSSRYLVKRTGEKVFLECVQDMDHENMFWYRQDPGLGLRLIYFSYDVKMKEKGDIPEGYSVSREKKERFSLILESASTNQTSMYLCASIGGANTEAFFGQGTRLTVV.

This clonotype was recorded a few times. A junction end diverges from the germline sequence, so it may reflect a read error. The chain combines TRBV30 with TRBJ1-5; D not certain. The CDR3 loop spans 16 amino acids. Looked up from germline, CDR1 is GTSNPN and CDR2 is SVGIG (reference sequence). The CDR3 loop is CAWSVLGGNSNQPRHF. In DNA, the CDR3 is TGTGCCTGGAGTGTATTGGGCGGGAATAGCAATCAGCCCCGGCATTTT.

This clonotype was counted ten times or more. The chain uses TRBV28 and TRBJ2-3; 8 bases line up with TRBD2. This CDR3 has 15 residues. Germline CDR1 MDHEN, CDR2 SYDVKM. Unmatched junction bases numbered 6, after V lost 5 bases and J lost 2 bases. The CDR3 DNA follows: TGTGCCAGCAGTCCGGGGGGGGACTTCACAGATACGCAGTATTTT. Its translation is CASSPGGDFTDTQYF. Using reference TRBV28 and TRBJ2-3 for the parts outside the CDR3, the full variable domain is DVKVTQSSRYLVKRTGEKVFLECVQDMDHENMFWYRQDPGLGLRLIYFSYDVKMKEKGDIPEGYSVSREKKERFSLILESASTNQTSMYLCASSPGGDFTDTQYFGPGTRLTVL.

The V call is TRBV7-9, the J call TRBJ1-6; D gene uncertain. Trimming stripped 5 bases from V and 7 bases from J, with 9 bases between. This CDR3 region has 13 residues. Germline V gene sequence: CDR1 SEHNR, CDR2 FQNEAQ (reference sequence). CDR3 amino acids: CASSPRVNSPLHF. CDR3 in DNA: TGTGCCAGCAGCCCACGGGTCAATTCACCCCTCCACTTT.

J is TRBJ2-1 and V is TRBV7-8; D may be TRBD1 or TRBD2 (5 bases each). Trimming cost V 4 bases and J 5 bases, with 12 bases left between them. CDR1 is SGHVS and CDR2 is FQNEAQ in the germline V gene. The CDR3 has 14 amino acids. CDR3 DNA: TGTGCCAGCAGCTCAGGGACGGTAAACAATGAGCAGTTCTTC. Its protein product is CASSSGTVNNEQFF.

The chain employs TRBV10-3 and TRBJ1-5; D is perhaps TRBD1 (5 bases). V was pared by 10 bases and J by 0 bases, with 19 bases between. CDR3 size: 16 residues. Germline loops: CDR1 ENHRY, CDR2 SYGVKD. CDR3 loop: CATNRGHQNSNQPQHF. The CDR3 DNA reads as TGTGCCACCAATCGCGGACATCAGAATAGCAATCAGCCCCAGCATTTT.

This clonotype was observed a handful of times. The J gene is TRBJ2-5, the V gene TRBV29-1; D perhaps matches TRBD2 (6 bases). CDR1 and CDR2 from the germline V gene are SQVTM and ANQGSEA. CDR3 length: 12 amino acids. V lost 6 bases, J lost 0 bases, and 8 bases lay in between. DNA of the CDR3: TGCAGCGTGGCGGGACACCAAGAGACCCAGTACTTC. Translating it yields CSVAGHQETQYF.

The chain recombines TRBV20-1 with TRBJ2-6; D might be TRBD1 or TRBD2, each matching 5 bases. The germline V gene has CDR1 DFQATT and CDR2 SNEGSKA (reference sequence). The CDR3 length is 18 residues. Trimming shortened V by 0 bases and J by 0 bases, and 15 bases separated the two germline ends. This chain's CDR3 is CSAREFGGTLSGANVLTF. As DNA, the CDR3 is TGCAGTGCTAGAGAATTTGGGGGTACTCTCTCTGGGGCCAACGTCCTGACTTTC.

There are many counts of this clonotype. The J gene is TRBJ1-1, the V gene TRBV6-1; 8 bases agree with TRBD1. V lost 4 bases to trimming and J lost 1 base; unmatched junction nucleotides: 2. Germline V CDR1 and CDR2: MNHNS, SASEGT. The CDR3 extends over 14 amino acids. The CDR3 here is CASSAGTGNTEAFF. The CDR3 DNA sequence: TGTGCCAGCAGTGCCGGGACAGGGAACACTGAAGCTTTCTTT.

This clonotype came up many times. The chain is built from TRBV12-3 or TRBV12-4 and TRBJ2-6; D unresolved. Trimming took 8 bases from V and 0 from J, leaving 5 bases between them. The CDR3 spans 13 residues. CDR3 sequence (DNA): TGTGCCAGCTTTTCCTCTGGGGCCAACGTCCTGACTTTC. Translating it yields CASFSSGANVLTF.